Shown below are 2 T cell receptor beta chains from a single sample sequenced in a study of OX40 agonist ivuxolimab in advanced cancers. TCRdb's copy holds only in-frame clones and misses some; the assay was immunoSEQ multiplex PCR. The profile shows around 74,000 clones, 70% to 90% of them singletons. The source material was CD4+ or CD8+ T cells sorted from blood, sampled in a trial of the OX40 agonist ivuxolimab. The receptors shown here come from an adult with an advanced solid tumor such as melanoma, head and neck, liver or kidney cancer.

The chain is built from TRBV6-1 and TRBJ2-7; 7 bases match TRBD1. This CDR3 is built from 12 residues. Trimming cost V 5 bases and J 12 bases; bases outside gene matches: 10. CDR1 and CDR2 (germline): MNHNS, SASEGT. The CDR3 sequence is CASSPGTAKTYF. The DNA of the CDR3 is TGTGCCAGCAGTCCCGGGACAGCCAAAACGTACTTC.

The chain uses TRBV19 and TRBJ2-5; D gene unclear. CDR3 length equals 14 residues. Germline V gene lookup returns CDR1 LNHDA and CDR2 SQIVND (reference sequence). Between the trimmed V and J ends, which lost 3 bases and 5 bases, there was a span of 13 bases. CDR3 coding DNA: TGTGCCAGTAGTATGGTACAGTCGGCGGAGACCCAGTACTTC. Translation gives CASSMVQSAETQYF.